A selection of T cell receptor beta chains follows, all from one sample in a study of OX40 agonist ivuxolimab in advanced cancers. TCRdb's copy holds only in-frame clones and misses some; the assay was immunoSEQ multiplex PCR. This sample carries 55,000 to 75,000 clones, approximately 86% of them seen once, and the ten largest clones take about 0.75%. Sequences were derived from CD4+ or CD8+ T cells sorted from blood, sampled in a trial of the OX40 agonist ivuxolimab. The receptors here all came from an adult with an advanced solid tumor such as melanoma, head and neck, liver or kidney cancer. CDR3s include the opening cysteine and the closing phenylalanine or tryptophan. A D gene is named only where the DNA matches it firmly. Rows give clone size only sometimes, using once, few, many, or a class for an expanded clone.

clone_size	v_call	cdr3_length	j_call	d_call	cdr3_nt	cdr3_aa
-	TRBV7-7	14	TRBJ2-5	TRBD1	TGTGCTAGCAGCTTGGGACAGGGCCAAGAGACCCAGTACTTC	CASSLGQGQETQYF
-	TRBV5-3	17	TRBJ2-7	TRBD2	TGTGCCAGAAGCTCGACTAGCGCGACACACCTTGCCTACGAGCAGTACTTC	CARSSTSATHLAYEQYF
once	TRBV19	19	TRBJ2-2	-	TGTGCCAGTAGTACTCTCTCCTCGCCGGGACACCGGACCCCCGGGGAGCTGTTTTTT	CASSTLSSPGHRTPGELFF
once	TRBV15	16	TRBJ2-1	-	TGTGCCACCAGCAGGGGTGGGCGGGGCTCCTACAATGAGCAGTTCTTC	CATSRGGRGSYNEQFF
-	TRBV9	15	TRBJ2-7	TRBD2	TGTGCCAGCAGCCCGCGGGGAGCGGGAAGGTACGAGCAGTACTTC	CASSPRGAGRYEQYF
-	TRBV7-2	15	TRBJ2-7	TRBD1	TGTGCCAGCAGCCTACAGACAGGGGGCGAATACGAGCAGTACTTC	CASSLQTGGEYEQYF
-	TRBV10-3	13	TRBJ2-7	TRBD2	TGTGCCATCAGGGGGATGAGCGGGAACGAGCAGTACTTC	CAIRGMSGNEQYF
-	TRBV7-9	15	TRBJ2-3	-	TGTGCCAGCAGCTTACGGGCGACAGCCGCAGATACGCAGTATTTT	CASSLRATAADTQYF
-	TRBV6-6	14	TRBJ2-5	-	TGTGCCAGCAGTTACCTCGCCCCGGGATCGACCCAGTACTTC	CASSYLAPGSTQYF
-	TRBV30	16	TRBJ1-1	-	TGTGCCTGGAGTGTAGGGTCTGGGACGTCGAACACTGAAGCTTTCTTT	CAWSVGSGTSNTEAFF
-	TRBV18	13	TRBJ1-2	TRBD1	TGTGCCAGCTCACCAAGACAGGGGTTTGGCTACACCTTC	CASSPRQGFGYTF
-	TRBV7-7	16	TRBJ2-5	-	TGTGCTAGCAGCTTCTCGGGGGGCCGGGGTGGAGAGACCCAGTACTTC	CASSFSGGRGGETQYF
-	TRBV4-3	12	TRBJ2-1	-	TGCGCCAGCAGCCAAGAGAGCCGGGAGCAGTTCTTC	CASSQESREQFF
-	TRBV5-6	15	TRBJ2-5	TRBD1	TGTGCCAGCAGCTTGCTGACAGGGAAACAAGAGACCCAGTACTTC	CASSLLTGKQETQYF
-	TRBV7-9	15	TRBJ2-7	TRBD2	TGTGCCAGCAGCTTAGTACTAGCGGGAGTCTACGAGCAGTACTTC	CASSLVLAGVYEQYF
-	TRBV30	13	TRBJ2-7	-	TGTGCCTGGAGTGTACGAAGTCAAAGCGAGCAGTACTTC	CAWSVRSQSEQYF
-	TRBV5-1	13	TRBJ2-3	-	TGCGCCAGCAGCTCGACCTTAGCGGATACGCAGTATTTT	CASSSTLADTQYF
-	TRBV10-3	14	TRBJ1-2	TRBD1	TGTGCCATCAACCCGGGACAGGGGATTGAGGGCTACACCTTC	CAINPGQGIEGYTF
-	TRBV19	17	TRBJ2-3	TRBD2	TGTGCCAGTAGTATGGGTCATAGCGGGGGCGACACAGATACGCAGTATTTT	CASSMGHSGGDTDTQYF
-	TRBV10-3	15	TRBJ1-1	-	TGTGCCATCAGTGGGGTTGAGGGAGCGAACACTGAAGCTTTCTTT	CAISGVEGANTEAFF
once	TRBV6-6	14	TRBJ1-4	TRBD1	TGTGCCAGCAGTTACTCCGGGACAGACAAAAAACTGTTTTTT	CASSYSGTDKKLFF
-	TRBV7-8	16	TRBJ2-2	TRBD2	TGTGCCAGCAGCCCCTCACCGCGGGGGATCACCGGGGAGCTGTTTTTT	CASSPSPRGITGELFF
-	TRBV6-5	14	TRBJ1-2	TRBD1	TGTGCCAGCAGATGGGACAGGGGTTTGGATGGCTACACCTTC	CASRWDRGLDGYTF
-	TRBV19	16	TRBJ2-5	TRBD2	TGTGCCAGTAGTCCCCGACTAGCGGGAGTCCAAGAGACCCAGTACTTC	CASSPRLAGVQETQYF